Listed below are T cell receptor beta chains from one sample, sequenced in a study of shared clonotypes between healthy human individuals. Method: immunoSEQ multiplex PCR; TCRdb's copy keeps in-frame clones and lacks some. Of 550,000 to 750,000 clones listed, around 95% were seen once; the top ten hold 0.095% to 0.12%. What was sequenced was naive CD8+ T cells sorted from blood. The receptors here all came from a woman younger than 45 in good health. CDR3s include the opening cysteine and the closing phenylalanine or tryptophan. Size is stated for part of the rows, as once, few or many counts, or as a class when the clone is expanded.

v_call	j_call	clone_size	cdr3_aa
TRBV5-1	TRBJ1-1	.	CASSPDRRNTEAFF
TRBV4-1	TRBJ2-1	once	CASRPGQGASEQFF
TRBV7-9	TRBJ1-1	.	CASSKPTIESNTEAFF
TRBV27	TRBJ2-7	.	CASGFTDYEQYF
TRBV7-3	TRBJ2-7	.	CASSLRGGSGSTYEQYF
TRBV4-1	TRBJ1-2	.	CASSSRTRISREDGYTF
TRBV4-1	.	.	CASSQDGQGYPYEQYF
TRBV19	TRBJ2-1	.	CASSSTSRGNEQFF
TRBV5-6	TRBJ2-1	.	CASSWTSGNNEQFF
TRBV27	TRBJ1-2	.	CASSPGQGIDGYTF
TRBV23-1	TRBJ2-7	.	CASSHSYEQYF
TRBV6-5	TRBJ2-7	.	CASRTKGDEQYF
TRBV28	.	.	CASSLGTSFHEQYF
TRBV5-4	.	.	CASSLGGLDEQYF
TRBV27	TRBJ2-7	.	CASSLTGGGSYEQYF
TRBV28	TRBJ1-5	once	CASSFRPGRYSYQPQHF
TRBV7-2	.	.	CASSLYSYEQYF
TRBV13	TRBJ2-4	.	CATTVGKGIQYF
TRBV5-8	TRBJ2-1	.	CASSLFASTEQFF
TRBV19	TRBJ2-5	.	CATPAGTGKETQYF
TRBV5-1	TRBJ2-3	.	CASRSTSGQNWDTQYF
TRBV28	TRBJ2-1	.	CASSFFGSTQNVGEQFF
TRBV21-1	TRBJ2-7	.	CASSNLRDRAPHEQYF
TRBV19	TRBJ2-1	.	CASSVAGGDNEQFF
TRBV28	TRBJ1-2	once	CASRTSLRGRGVEGYTF
TRBV19	TRBJ2-2	few	CASSIWKGMGGELFF
TRBV4-1	TRBJ2-2	.	CASSLPPGQGLDTGELFF
TRBV2	TRBJ1-1	.	CASSVSGPNTEAFF
TRBV14	TRBJ1-1	.	CASSHGTEAFF
TRBV19	TRBJ1-5	.	CASSLTGFNQPQHF
TRBV10-2	TRBJ2-7	few	CASSEFNSGSREQYF
TRBV9	TRBJ2-6	.	CASSGRTGTGTGANVLTF
TRBV27	.	.	CASSLSEGIDYEQYF
TRBV7-8	TRBJ2-3	.	CASSFSPGQGRNFPTDTQYF
TRBV29-1	TRBJ2-5	.	CSVTPGQRVGETQYF
TRBV7-2	.	.	CASSLGAGKGDMDEQYF
TRBV6-1	TRBJ2-7	.	CASRLTTYEQYF
TRBV28	TRBJ2-7	once	CASSLGYSGRPYEQYF
TRBV25-1	TRBJ2-4	.	CASSAWDRDLKNIQYF
TRBV2	TRBJ2-3	.	CASSDLTTTDTQYF
TRBV27	TRBJ1-6	.	CASSSPGTSNSPLHF
TRBV12-5	TRBJ2-1	.	CASGLVGGQGLGEQFF
TRBV29-1	TRBJ1-4	.	CSVVWTNVNRTGELFF
TRBV28	TRBJ2-1	.	CASSWGTSPLEQFF
TRBV5-5	TRBJ1-5	once	CASSPGDRGVAAQHF
TRBV28	TRBJ1-1	.	CASSFTGDTEAFF
TRBV21-1	TRBJ2-5	.	CASSKAGTGPLETQYF